This T cell receptor (beta chain) comes out of a study of post-analysis software for immune sequencing data. The wider study: Recorded disease courses covered relapsing-remitting, secondary progressive and progressive-relapsing multiple sclerosis. Some patients had no subtype annotation. Whole-study findings and limits: Same-batch preparations were strongly co-clustered by F measure. There was significantly lower normalized Chao1 diversity in multiple sclerosis patients than in controls. TRBV segments more frequent in patients than in controls numbered roughly 5 and included TRBV5-6, TRBV5-1 and TRBV20-1.

As concerns this clonotype: As yet, its antigen is unknown.

The CDR3 runs to 15 residues. Trimming cost V 6 bases and J 1 base, with 17 bases left between them. Germline CDR1 is SGHDT and CDR2 is YYEEEE. TCR beta cDNA libraries included unique molecular identifiers. MiXCR was run by TCRdb on the PCR reads, yielding one entry per CDR3 protein. The repertoire holds more than 450,000 distinct CDR3 sequences, 40% to 50% seen once, with under 2% in the top ten. The TCR originated in a girl between 5 and 17 years old with multiple sclerosis. V and J are TRBV5-6 and TRBJ2-7; a possible D gene is TRBD2 (6 bases). Material: blood. DNA of the CDR3: TGTGCCAGCACCCCGATAGGAGGGCCTTCCTACGAGCAGTACTTC. Protein sequence: CASTPIGGPSYEQYF. The variable domain in full, with the rest retrieved from reference TRBV5-6 and TRBJ2-7, is DAGVTQSPTHLIKTRGQQVTLRCSPKSGHDTVSWYQQALGQGPQFIFQYYEEEERQRGNFPDRFSGHQFPNYSSELNVNALLLGDSALYLCASTPIGGPSYEQYFGPGTRLTVT.